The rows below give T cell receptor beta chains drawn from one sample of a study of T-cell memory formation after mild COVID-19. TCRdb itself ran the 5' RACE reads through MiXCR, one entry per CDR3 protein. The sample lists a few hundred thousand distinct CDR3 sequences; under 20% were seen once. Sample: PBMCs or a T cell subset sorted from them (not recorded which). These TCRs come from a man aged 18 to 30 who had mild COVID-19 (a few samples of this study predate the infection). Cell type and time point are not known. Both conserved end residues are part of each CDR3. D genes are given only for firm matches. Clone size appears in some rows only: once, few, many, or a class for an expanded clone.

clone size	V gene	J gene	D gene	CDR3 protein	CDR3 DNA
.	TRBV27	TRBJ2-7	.	CASSLLGGLPYYEQYF	TGTGCCAGCAGTTTATTGGGGGGGCTACCCTACTACGAGCAGTACTTC
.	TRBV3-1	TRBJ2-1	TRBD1	CASNSPSTGYNEQFF	TGTGCCAGCAACTCACCATCGACAGGGTACAATGAGCAGTTCTTC
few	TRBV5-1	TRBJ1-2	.	CASSLAGRGGGYTF	TGCGCCAGCAGCTTGGCAGGAAGAGGGGGTGGCTACACCTTC
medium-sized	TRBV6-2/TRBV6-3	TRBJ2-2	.	CASSYSTTGELFF	TGTGCCAGCAGTTACTCGACCACCGGGGAGCTGTTTTTT
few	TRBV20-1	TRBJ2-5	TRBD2	CSARDGLAGARGETQYF	TGCAGTGCTAGAGATGGGCTAGCGGGGGCACGCGGAGAGACCCAGTACTTC
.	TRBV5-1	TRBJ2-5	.	CASSLTPPAEETQYF	TGCGCCAGCAGCTTGACTCCCCCGGCGGAAGAGACCCAGTACTTC
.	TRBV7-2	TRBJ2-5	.	CASSFSTETQYF	TGTGCCAGCAGCTTTAGTACAGAGACCCAGTACTTC
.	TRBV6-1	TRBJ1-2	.	CASTEDVDYGYTF	TGTGCCAGCACCGAAGATGTCGACTATGGCTACACCTTC
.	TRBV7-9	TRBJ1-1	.	CASSLEAGEYTEAFF	TGTGCCAGCAGCTTAGAAGCCGGAGAGTACACTGAAGCTTTCTTT
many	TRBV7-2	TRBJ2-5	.	CASSLDWSETQYF	TGTGCCAGCAGCTTAGATTGGTCGGAGACCCAGTACTTC
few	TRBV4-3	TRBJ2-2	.	CASSQEVLSGPGELFF	TGCGCCAGCAGCCAAGAGGTCCTGTCGGGACCCGGGGAGCTGTTTTTT
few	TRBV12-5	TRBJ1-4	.	CASIAGNEKLFF	TGTGCTAGTATCGCGGGGAATGAAAAACTGTTTTTT
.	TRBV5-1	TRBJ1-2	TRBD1	CASSPPDRAVYGYTF	TGCGCCAGCAGCCCCCCGGACAGGGCGGTCTATGGCTACACCTTC
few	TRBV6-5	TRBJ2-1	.	CASSHEGRFNEQFF	TGTGCCAGCAGTCATGAAGGACGGTTCAATGAGCAGTTCTTC